This T cell receptor beta chain was recorded in a study of early stage breast cancer tumors. Overall study: Of some 17 invasive breast tumors, about a dozen were hormone receptor-positive, HER2-negative. Each sample averaged approximately 9.7-fold read coverage.

CDR1 is MNHEY, CDR2 SVGAGI, per germline. The V and J ends lost 6 bases and 7 bases, in that order; junction bases with no gene match: 10. The CDR3 consists of 14 residues. The study, taken as a whole, reports: Tumor and normal breast were distinguished via blood comparison in about 90% of the 16 patients.

Roughly 18-50 mg of tissue was diced for each tumor. Using immunoSEQ multiplex PCR, the repertoire was profiled, and TCRdb retains in-frame clones only, with some absent. Of about 11,000 clones listed, approximately 72% are singletons. Points on this clone: Its antigen is unidentified.

The chain has TRBV6-5 and TRBJ1-2, with 8 nucleotides matching TRBD1. Input material: breast tumor tissue. The sequence was collected from a person in their 40s with breast cancer. The CDR3 is CASRPSTGGGGYTF. The CDR3 DNA reads as TGTGCCAGCAGACCAAGTACAGGGGGAGGTGGCTACACCTTC.